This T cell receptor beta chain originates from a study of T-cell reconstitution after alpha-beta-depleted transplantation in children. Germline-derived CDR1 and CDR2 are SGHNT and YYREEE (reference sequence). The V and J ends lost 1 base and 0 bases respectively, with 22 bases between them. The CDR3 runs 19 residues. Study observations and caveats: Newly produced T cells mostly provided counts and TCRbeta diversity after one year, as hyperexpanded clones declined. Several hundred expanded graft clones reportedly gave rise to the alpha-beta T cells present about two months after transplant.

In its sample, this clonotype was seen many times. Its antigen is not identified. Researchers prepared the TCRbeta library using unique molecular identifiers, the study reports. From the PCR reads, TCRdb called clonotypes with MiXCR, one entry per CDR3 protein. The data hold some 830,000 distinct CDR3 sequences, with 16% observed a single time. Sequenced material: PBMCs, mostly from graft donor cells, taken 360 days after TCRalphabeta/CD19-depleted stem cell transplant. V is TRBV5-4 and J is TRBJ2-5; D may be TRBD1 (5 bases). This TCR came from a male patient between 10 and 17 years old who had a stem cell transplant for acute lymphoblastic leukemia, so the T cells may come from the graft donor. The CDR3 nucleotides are TGTGCCAGCAGCTTGTGGGGCATCCCTCGATCACTGTACCAAGAGACCCAGTACTTC. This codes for CASSLWGIPRSLYQETQYF. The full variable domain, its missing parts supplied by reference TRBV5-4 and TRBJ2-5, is ETGVTQSPTHLIKTRGQQVTLRCSSQSGHNTVSWYQQALGQGPQFIFQYYREEENGRGNFPPRFSGLQFPNYSSELNVNALELDDSALYLCASSLWGIPRSLYQETQYFGPGTRLLVL.